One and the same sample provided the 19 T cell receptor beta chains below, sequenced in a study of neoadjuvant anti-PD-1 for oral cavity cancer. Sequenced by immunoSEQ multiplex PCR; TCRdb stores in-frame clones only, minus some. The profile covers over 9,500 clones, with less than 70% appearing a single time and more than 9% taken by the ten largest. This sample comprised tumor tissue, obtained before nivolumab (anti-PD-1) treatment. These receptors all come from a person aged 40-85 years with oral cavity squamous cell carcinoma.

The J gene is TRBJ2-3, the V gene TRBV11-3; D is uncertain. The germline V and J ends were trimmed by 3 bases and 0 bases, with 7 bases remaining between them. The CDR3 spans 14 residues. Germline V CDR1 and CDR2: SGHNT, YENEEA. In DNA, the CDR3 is TGTGCCAGCAGCTTCGGACCCAGCACAGATACGCAGTATTTT. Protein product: CASSFGPSTDTQYF.

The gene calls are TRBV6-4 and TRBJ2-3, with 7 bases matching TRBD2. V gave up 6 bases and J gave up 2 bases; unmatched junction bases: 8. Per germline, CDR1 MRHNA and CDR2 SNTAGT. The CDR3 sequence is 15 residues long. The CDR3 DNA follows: TGTGCCAGCAGCCGAGCTAGCGGCATCACAGATACGCAGTATTTT. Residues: CASSRASGITDTQYF.

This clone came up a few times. The CDR3 DNA sequence: TGTGCCAGCAGCCCAGGGGAGTACAATGAGCAGTTCTTC. Translation: CASSPGEYNEQFF. The chain employs TRBV11-3 and TRBJ2-1; TRBD1 might be the D (6 bases). V was pared by 5 bases and J by 4 bases, with 9 bases between. CDR3 length: 13 residues. The germline CDR1 and CDR2 sequences are SGHNT and YENEEA.

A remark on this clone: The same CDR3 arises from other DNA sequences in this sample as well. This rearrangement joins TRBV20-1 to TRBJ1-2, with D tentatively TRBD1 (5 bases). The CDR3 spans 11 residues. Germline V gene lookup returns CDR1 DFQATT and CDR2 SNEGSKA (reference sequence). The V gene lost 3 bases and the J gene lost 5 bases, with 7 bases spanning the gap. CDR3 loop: CSASGGYGYTF. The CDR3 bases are TGCAGTGCTAGTGGGGGTTATGGCTACACCTTC.

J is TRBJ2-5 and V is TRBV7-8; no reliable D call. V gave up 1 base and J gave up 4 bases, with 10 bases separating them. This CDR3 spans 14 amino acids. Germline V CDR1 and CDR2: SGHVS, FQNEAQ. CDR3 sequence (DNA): TGTGCCAGCAGCTTAGGGGCCCGAATAGAGACCCAGTACTTC. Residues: CASSLGARIETQYF.

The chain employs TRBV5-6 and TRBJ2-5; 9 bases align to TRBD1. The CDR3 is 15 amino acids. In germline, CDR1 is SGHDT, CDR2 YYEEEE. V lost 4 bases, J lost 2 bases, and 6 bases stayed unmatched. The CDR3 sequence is CASSLGQGFQETQYF. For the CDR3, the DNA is TGTGCCAGCAGCCTGGGACAGGGCTTTCAAGAGACCCAGTACTTC.

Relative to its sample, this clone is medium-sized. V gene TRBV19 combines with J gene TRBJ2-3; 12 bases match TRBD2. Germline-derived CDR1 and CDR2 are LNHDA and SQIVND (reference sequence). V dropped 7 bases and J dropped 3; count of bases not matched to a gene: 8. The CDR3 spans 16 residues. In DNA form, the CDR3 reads TGTGCCAGTACCCCCGGACTAGCGGGATTGACAGATACGCAGTATTTT. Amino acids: CASTPGLAGLTDTQYF. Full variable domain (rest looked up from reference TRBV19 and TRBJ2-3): DGGITQSPKYLFRKEGQNVTLSCEQNLNHDAMYWYRQDPGQGLRLIYYSQIVNDFQKGDIAEGYSVSREKKESFPLTVTSAQKNPTAFYLCASTPGLAGLTDTQYFGPGTRLTVL.

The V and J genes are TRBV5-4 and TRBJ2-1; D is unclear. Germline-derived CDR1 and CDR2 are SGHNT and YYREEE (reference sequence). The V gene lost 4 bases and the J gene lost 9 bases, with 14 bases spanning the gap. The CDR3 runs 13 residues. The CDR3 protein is CASSRYSDAEQFF. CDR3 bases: TGTGCCAGCAGCCGATACAGCGACGCTGAGCAGTTCTTC. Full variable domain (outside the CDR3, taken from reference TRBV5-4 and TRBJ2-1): ETGVTQSPTHLIKTRGQQVTLRCSSQSGHNTVSWYQQALGQGPQFIFQYYREEENGRGNFPPRFSGLQFPNYSSELNVNALELDDSALYLCASSRYSDAEQFFGPGTRLTVL.

CDR3 region: CASNPLRGSTDTQYF. The CDR3 bases are TGTGCCAGCAATCCCCTACGCGGTTCCACAGATACGCAGTATTTT. The chain links TRBV6-1 to TRBJ2-3; D uncertain. With 7 bases removed from V and 2 bases from J, the gap between germline ends came to 16 bases. This CDR3 is 15 amino acids long. CDR1 and CDR2 (germline): MNHNS, SASEGT.

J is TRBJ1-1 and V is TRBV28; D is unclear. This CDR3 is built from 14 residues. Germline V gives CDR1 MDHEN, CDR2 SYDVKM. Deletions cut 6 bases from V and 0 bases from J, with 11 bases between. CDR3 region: CASRINSMNTEAFF. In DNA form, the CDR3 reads TGTGCCAGCAGAATCAATAGCATGAACACTGAAGCTTTCTTT.

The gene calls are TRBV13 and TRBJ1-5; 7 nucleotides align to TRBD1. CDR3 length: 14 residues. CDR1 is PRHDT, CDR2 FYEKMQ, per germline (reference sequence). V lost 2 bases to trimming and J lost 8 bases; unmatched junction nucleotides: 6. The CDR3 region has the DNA TGTGCCAGCAGCTTACACGGAACAGGGGAGCCCCAGCATTTT. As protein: CASSLHGTGEPQHF.

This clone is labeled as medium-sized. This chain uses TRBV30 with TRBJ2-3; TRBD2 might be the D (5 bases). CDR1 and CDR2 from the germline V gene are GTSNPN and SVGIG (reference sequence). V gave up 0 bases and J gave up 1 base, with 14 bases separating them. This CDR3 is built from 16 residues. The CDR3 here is CAWSVLWETGTDTQYF. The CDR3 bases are TGTGCCTGGAGTGTACTATGGGAGACGGGCACAGATACGCAGTATTTT. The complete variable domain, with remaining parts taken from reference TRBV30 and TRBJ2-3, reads SQTIHQWPATLVQPVGSPLSLECTVEGTSNPNLYWYRQAAGRGLQLLFYSVGIGQISSEVPQNLSASRPQDRQFILSSKKLLLSDSGFYLCAWSVLWETGTDTQYFGPGTRLTVL.

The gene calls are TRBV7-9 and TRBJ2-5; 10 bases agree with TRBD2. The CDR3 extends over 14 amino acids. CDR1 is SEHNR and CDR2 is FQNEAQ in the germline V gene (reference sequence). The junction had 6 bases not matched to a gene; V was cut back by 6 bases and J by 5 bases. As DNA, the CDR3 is TGTGCCAGCAGTCCTAGCGGGAGCGTCGAGACCCAGTACTTC. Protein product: CASSPSGSVETQYF.

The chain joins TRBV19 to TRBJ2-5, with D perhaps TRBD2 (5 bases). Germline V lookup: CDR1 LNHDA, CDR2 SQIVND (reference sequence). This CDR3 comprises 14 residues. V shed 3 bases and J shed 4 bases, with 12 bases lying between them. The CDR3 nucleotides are TGTGCCAGTAGTATCCCGGGAAGGGCAGAGACCCAGTACTTC. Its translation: CASSIPGRAETQYF.

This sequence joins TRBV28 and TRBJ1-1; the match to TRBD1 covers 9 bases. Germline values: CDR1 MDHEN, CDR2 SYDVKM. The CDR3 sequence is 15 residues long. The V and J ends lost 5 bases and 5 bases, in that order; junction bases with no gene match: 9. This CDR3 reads CASSPPDRGGTEAFF. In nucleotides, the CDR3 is TGTGCCAGCAGTCCTCCGGACAGGGGTGGAACTGAAGCTTTCTTT.

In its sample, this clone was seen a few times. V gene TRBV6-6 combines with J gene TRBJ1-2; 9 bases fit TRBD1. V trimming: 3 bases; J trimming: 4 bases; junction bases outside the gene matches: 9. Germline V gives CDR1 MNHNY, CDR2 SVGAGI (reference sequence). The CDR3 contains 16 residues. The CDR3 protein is CASSYSGTGIIYGYTF. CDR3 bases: TGTGCCAGCAGTTATTCCGGGACAGGGATAATCTATGGCTACACCTTC.

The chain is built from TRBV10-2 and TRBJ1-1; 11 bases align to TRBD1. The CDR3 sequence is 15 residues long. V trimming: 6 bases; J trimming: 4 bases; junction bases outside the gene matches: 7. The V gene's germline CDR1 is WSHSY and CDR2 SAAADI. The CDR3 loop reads CASRDSGTGGTEAFF. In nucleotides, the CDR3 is TGCGCCAGCAGGGATTCCGGGACAGGGGGCACTGAAGCTTTCTTT.

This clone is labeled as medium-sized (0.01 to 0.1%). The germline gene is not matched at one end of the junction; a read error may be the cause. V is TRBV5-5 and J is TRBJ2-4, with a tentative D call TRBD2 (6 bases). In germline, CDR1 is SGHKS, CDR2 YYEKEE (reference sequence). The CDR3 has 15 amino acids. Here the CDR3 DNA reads TGTGCCAGCACCTTGGCCGGATGGGTAGGGACTTTGCAGTACTTC. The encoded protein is CASTLAGWVGTLQYF.

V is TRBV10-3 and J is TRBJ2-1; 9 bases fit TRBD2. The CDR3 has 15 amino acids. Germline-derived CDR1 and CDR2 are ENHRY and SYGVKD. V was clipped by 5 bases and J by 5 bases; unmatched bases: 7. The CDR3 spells CAISPGTSSNNEQFF. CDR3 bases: TGTGCCATCAGTCCCGGGACTAGCTCAAACAATGAGCAGTTCTTC.